This T cell receptor (beta chain) was sequenced in a study of blood T cell repertoires in COVID-19. Study at large: Sources were T cells, B-cell-depleted T cells, or PBMCs; the material itself was cDNA or gDNA.

This clone was recorded only once. The protocol was immunoSEQ multiplex PCR, while the TCRdb copy is restricted to in-frame clones and leaves out a portion. The sample lists fewer than 250,000 clones, 65% to 85% seen once, with roughly 3.2% in the top ten. The germline V gene encodes CDR1 MNHEY and CDR2 SVGEGT. The CDR3 extends over 16 amino acids. V was clipped by 2 bases and J by 9 bases; unmatched bases: 13. The chain couples TRBV6-2 or TRBV6-3 to TRBJ2-1, with 7 bases fitting TRBD1. The origin of this receptor is a woman in her twenties or thirties who had been exposed to COVID-19. Sequencing was done on a sample of PBMCs or T cells enriched from blood (not recorded which). This CDR3 reads CASSYGETGIYREQFF. The DNA for the CDR3 is TGTGCCAGCAGTTACGGAGAGACAGGGATCTACCGTGAGCAGTTCTTC.